A selection of T cell receptor beta chains follows, all from one sample in a study of blood T cell repertoires in COVID-19. Generated by immunoSEQ multiplex PCR, the TCRdb table keeps only in-frame clones and is missing some. The repertoire holds a few hundred thousand clones, about four fifths seen once, with roughly 3.1% in the top ten. The specimen sequenced was peripheral blood. These receptors were taken from a woman under 30 with acute or convalescent COVID-19. Each CDR3 is given with its conserved first and last residue. D genes are given only for firm matches. Some rows have no size entry. The others give once, few or many, or a class for an expanded clone.

clone size: .; V gene: TRBV4-3; D gene: .; J gene: TRBJ1-5; CDR3 DNA: TGCGCCAGCAGCCAAGTTTTGGGCAGTCAGCCCCAGCATTTT; CDR3 protein: CASSQVLGSQPQHF
clone size: .; V gene: TRBV4-3; D gene: .; J gene: TRBJ2-3; CDR3 DNA: TGCGCCAGCAGCCCTTCCCGACTAGCAGATACGCAGTATTTT; CDR3 protein: CASSPSRLADTQYF
clone size: .; V gene: TRBV18; D gene: .; J gene: TRBJ1-1; CDR3 DNA: TGTGCCAGCTCAAAGCTTGGGCTGACTGAAGCTTTCTTT; CDR3 protein: CASSKLGLTEAFF
clone size: .; V gene: TRBV24-1; D gene: .; J gene: TRBJ1-5; CDR3 DNA: TGTGCCACCAGTGATTCAGGCAATCAGCCCCAGCATTTT; CDR3 protein: CATSDSGNQPQHF
clone size: .; V gene: TRBV5-1; D gene: .; J gene: TRBJ1-2; CDR3 DNA: TGCGCCAGCAGCTCGACAGGCTTTGCTAACTATGGCTACACCTTC; CDR3 protein: CASSSTGFANYGYTF
clone size: .; V gene: TRBV6-5; D gene: .; J gene: TRBJ2-5; CDR3 DNA: TGTGCCAGCAGTTACAGGGCCCCGGGGTTTGGGGAGACCCAGTACTTC; CDR3 protein: CASSYRAPGFGETQYF
clone size: .; V gene: TRBV6-5; D gene: .; J gene: TRBJ1-2; CDR3 DNA: TGTGCCAGCAGTTACACAGGATATGGCTACACCTTC; CDR3 protein: CASSYTGYGYTF
clone size: once; V gene: TRBV10-3; D gene: TRBD1; J gene: TRBJ1-2; CDR3 DNA: TGTGCCATCAGCAGACAGGGGTTGGGCGGCTACACCTTC; CDR3 protein: CAISRQGLGGYTF
clone size: once; V gene: TRBV9; D gene: TRBD2; J gene: TRBJ2-2; CDR3 DNA: TGTGCCAGCAGCGTAGTAGCGGGAGAAAGAGCCGGGGAGCTGTTTTTT; CDR3 protein: CASSVVAGERAGELFF
clone size: .; V gene: TRBV18; D gene: TRBD1; J gene: TRBJ2-3; CDR3 DNA: TGTGCCAGCTCACCACTGGGACAGGGCACAGATACGCAGTATTTT; CDR3 protein: CASSPLGQGTDTQYF
clone size: .; V gene: TRBV24-1; D gene: .; J gene: TRBJ1-2; CDR3 DNA: TGTGCCACCAGTGATCTGCGGACGGGGAACTATGGCTACACCTTC; CDR3 protein: CATSDLRTGNYGYTF
clone size: once; V gene: TRBV7-9; D gene: .; J gene: TRBJ2-7; CDR3 DNA: TGTGCCAGCAGCTTAGGAGTTTACGAGCAGTACTTC; CDR3 protein: CASSLGVYEQYF
clone size: .; V gene: TRBV3-1/TRBV3-2; D gene: .; J gene: TRBJ2-1; CDR3 DNA: TGTGCCAGCAGCCGAGATGAGCAGTTCTTC; CDR3 protein: CASSRDEQFF
clone size: .; V gene: TRBV6-5; D gene: .; J gene: TRBJ1-5; CDR3 DNA: TGTGCCAGCAGTTCGCCGAGGTCATCAAATCAGCCCCAGCATTTT; CDR3 protein: CASSSPRSSNQPQHF
clone size: once; V gene: TRBV30; D gene: TRBD1; J gene: TRBJ1-1; CDR3 DNA: TGTGCCTGGAGTTCGACGACAGGGGGCGACCAAGCTTTCTTT; CDR3 protein: CAWSSTTGGDQAFF
clone size: .; V gene: TRBV12-3/TRBV12-4; D gene: TRBD1; J gene: TRBJ1-1; CDR3 DNA: TGTGCCAGCAGGGCTTCAGGGGGAACTGAAGCTTTCTTT; CDR3 protein: CASRASGGTEAFF
clone size: once; V gene: TRBV7-2; D gene: .; J gene: TRBJ2-7; CDR3 DNA: TGTGCCAGCAGCTTAGGATTTTTGCGGGACGTTTCCTACGAGCAGTACTTC; CDR3 protein: CASSLGFLRDVSYEQYF
clone size: .; V gene: TRBV18; D gene: .; J gene: TRBJ2-3; CDR3 DNA: TGTGCCAGCTCACCAAGCAGAGCTGGGCTGAGCACAGATACGCAGTATTTT; CDR3 protein: CASSPSRAGLSTDTQYF
clone size: .; V gene: TRBV10-1; D gene: .; J gene: TRBJ2-5; CDR3 DNA: TGCGCCAGCAGTGAGTCCCGAGGGTCGGAGACCCAGTACTTC; CDR3 protein: CASSESRGSETQYF
clone size: few; V gene: TRBV4-3; D gene: TRBD2; J gene: TRBJ2-3; CDR3 DNA: TGCGCCAGCAGCCAAGAACCCCCCCGGGCGGGAGACTCAGATACGCAGTATTTT; CDR3 protein: CASSQEPPRAGDSDTQYF
clone size: .; V gene: TRBV6-2/TRBV6-3; D gene: .; J gene: TRBJ1-1; CDR3 DNA: TGTGCCAGCAGTTACGGGAGAGGTACTGAAGCTTTCTTT; CDR3 protein: CASSYGRGTEAFF
clone size: .; V gene: TRBV7-9; D gene: TRBD1; J gene: TRBJ1-1; CDR3 DNA: TGTGCCAGCAGCTTAGCGGGGACAGGGCGGAGAACTGAAGCTTTCTTT; CDR3 protein: CASSLAGTGRRTEAFF
clone size: .; V gene: TRBV9; D gene: .; J gene: TRBJ1-3; CDR3 DNA: TGTGCCAGCAGCACGCGGGCCGAATCTGGAAACACCATATATTTT; CDR3 protein: CASSTRAESGNTIYF
clone size: .; V gene: TRBV30; D gene: .; J gene: TRBJ2-2; CDR3 DNA: TGTGCCTGGAGACGGCGTTCAGGGGACACCGGGGAGCTGTTTTTT; CDR3 protein: CAWRRRSGDTGELFF
clone size: .; V gene: TRBV18; D gene: .; J gene: TRBJ1-5; CDR3 DNA: TGTGCCAGCTCACCATGGGAGGGTCGAAGGCAGCCCCAGCATTTT; CDR3 protein: CASSPWEGRRQPQHF
clone size: .; V gene: TRBV5-1; D gene: TRBD1; J gene: TRBJ1-1; CDR3 DNA: TGCGCCAGCAGCTTAGGGGACAGGCGCGCTGAAGCTTTCTTT; CDR3 protein: CASSLGDRRAEAFF
clone size: .; V gene: TRBV5-4; D gene: .; J gene: TRBJ2-3; CDR3 DNA: TGTGCCAGCAGATCACAGGGAGTTGAAGATACGCAGTATTTT; CDR3 protein: CASRSQGVEDTQYF
clone size: .; V gene: TRBV12-3/TRBV12-4; D gene: .; J gene: TRBJ1-2; CDR3 DNA: TGTGCCAGCAGTTTAGGGCAGGGGTATGGCTACACCTTC; CDR3 protein: CASSLGQGYGYTF
clone size: few; V gene: TRBV11-2; D gene: TRBD2; J gene: TRBJ2-7; CDR3 DNA: TGTGCCAGCAGCTTAGGTGGGACTAGCGGGAGTATCGGCGAGCAGTACTTC; CDR3 protein: CASSLGGTSGSIGEQYF
clone size: once; V gene: TRBV30; D gene: TRBD2; J gene: TRBJ2-2; CDR3 DNA: TGTGCCTGGCAGAAGCGGGAAGGCACCGGGGAGCTGTTTTTT; CDR3 protein: CAWQKREGTGELFF
clone size: .; V gene: TRBV25-1; D gene: .; J gene: TRBJ2-5; CDR3 DNA: TGTGCCAGCAGTGAATTTGGGGCGGGACCATGGGAGACCCAGTACTTC; CDR3 protein: CASSEFGAGPWETQYF
clone size: once; V gene: TRBV6-5; D gene: .; J gene: TRBJ2-1; CDR3 DNA: TGTGCCAGCAGTAATAGCGGACTAATGCAGTTCTTC; CDR3 protein: CASSNSGLMQFF
clone size: .; V gene: TRBV5-4; D gene: TRBD2; J gene: TRBJ2-1; CDR3 DNA: TGTGCCAGCACCGAAATTGGGACTACGCGCCGCAATGAGCAGTTCTTC; CDR3 protein: CASTEIGTTRRNEQFF
clone size: many; V gene: TRBV5-4; D gene: TRBD2; J gene: TRBJ2-1; CDR3 DNA: TGTGCCAGCAGCCCGGGACTAGATGGATACAATGAGCAGTTCTTC; CDR3 protein: CASSPGLDGYNEQFF
clone size: .; V gene: TRBV25-1; D gene: .; J gene: TRBJ2-1; CDR3 DNA: TGTGCCAGCAGTGATCCCAGGACCTACAATGAGCAGTTCTTC; CDR3 protein: CASSDPRTYNEQFF
clone size: .; V gene: TRBV7-6; D gene: .; J gene: TRBJ1-5; CDR3 DNA: TGTGCCAGCAGCTTAAGACCGGCGGGCCCACCCCAGCCCCAGCATTTT; CDR3 protein: CASSLRPAGPPQPQHF
clone size: .; V gene: TRBV19; D gene: TRBD1; J gene: TRBJ2-2; CDR3 DNA: TGTGCCAGTAGTGGCCGGGACAGGGTATATGCCGGGGAGCTGTTTTTT; CDR3 protein: CASSGRDRVYAGELFF